This T cell receptor (beta chain) was captured by sequencing in a study of radiotherapy plus CTLA-4 blockade in lung cancer. Across the whole study: The study recorded objective responses in roughly a sixth of patients and disease control in 25% to 35%.

Those patients who had chemo-refractory metastatic non-small-cell lung cancer were given focal radiation along with CTLA-4 blockade through ipilimumab. About this clone itself: Antigen unknown.

TCRdb's copy holds only in-frame clones and misses some; the assay was immunoSEQ multiplex PCR. The sample records some 60,000 clones, roughly 76% being singletons. The germline V gene encodes CDR1 MNHNY and CDR2 SVGAGI (reference sequence). V shed 11 bases, J shed 3 bases, and the junction held 11 bases outside the gene matches. The CDR3 totals 15 residues. Overall study results and limits: In blood, TCR clones derived from the tumor expanded after radiotherapy plus ipilimumab.

The sample consisted of peripheral blood, taken from a patient treated with radiotherapy plus ipilimumab. J is TRBJ1-5 and V is TRBV6-6, with 9 bases matching TRBD1. This clonotype was sampled from a human donor with non-small cell lung cancer who had a complete response to radiotherapy plus ipilimumab. CDR3 loop: CAPRRQGGYNQPQHF. CDR3 DNA sequence: TGTGCCCCTAGGAGACAGGGGGGATACAATCAGCCCCAGCATTTT.